The rows below give T cell receptor beta chains drawn from one sample of a study of control samples from healthy donors and cancer patients. The data were produced by immunoSEQ multiplex PCR, yet TCRdb's version contains in-frame clones alone and is incomplete. The data contain 150,000 to 200,000 clones, 85% to 95% of them singletons. The sequencing input was blood. The receptors were gathered from a man aged 25 to 40 in good health. Each CDR3 is given with its conserved first and last residue. D genes are given only for firm matches.

j_call v_call d_call cdr3_nt cdr3_aa
TRBJ2-2 TRBV6-5 . TGTGCCAGCAGTTACCCGGGACTTAACACCGGGGAGCTGTTTTTT CASSYPGLNTGELFF
TRBJ1-6 TRBV3-1/TRBV3-2 . TGTGCCAGCAGCCAATCAAGAGGGGCCCTCCTCCGCTCCTATAATTCACCCCTCCACTTT CASSQSRGALLRSYNSPLHF
TRBJ1-2 TRBV18 TRBD1 TGTGCCAGCTCCCCAGGACAGGGCTATGGCTACACCTTC CASSPGQGYGYTF
TRBJ2-1 TRBV28 . TGTGCCAGCAGTTTTTGGCAAAATGAGCAGTTCTTC CASSFWQNEQFF
TRBJ2-5 TRBV3-1/TRBV3-2 . TGTGCCAGCAGCTCGGAACTAGTACGAGAGACCCAGTACTTC CASSSELVRETQYF
TRBJ2-3 TRBV15 . TGTGCCACCAGCATCGGGGCTAGCCAAAATACGCAGTATTTT CATSIGASQNTQYF
TRBJ1-2 TRBV12-3/TRBV12-4 . TGTGCCAGCAGTTTGAGACAGGACTATGGCTACACCTTC CASSLRQDYGYTF
TRBJ1-4 TRBV2 TRBD1 TGTGCCAGCAGACTTACAGGGGCAACTAATGAAAAACTGTTTTTT CASRLTGATNEKLFF
TRBJ2-2 TRBV3-1/TRBV3-2 TRBD2 TGTGCCAGCAGCCCGTTCAGCGGGGGGAACACCGGGGAGCTGTTTTTT CASSPFSGGNTGELFF
TRBJ1-2 TRBV5-6 TRBD1 TGTGCCAGCAGCTTGATAGGACAGGGGAGGGATGGCTACACCTTC CASSLIGQGRDGYTF
TRBJ1-1 TRBV30 TRBD1 TGTGCCTGGACCGGACAGGGAAGAATTGCTGAAGCTTTCTTT CAWTGQGRIAEAFF